The 20 T cell receptor beta chains in this list originate from one sample, sequenced in a study of T cell repertoires in cytomegalovirus infection. A single record per CDR3 protein comes from TCRdb applying MiXCR to the reads. This table holds 480,000 or so distinct CDR3 sequences, about 11% found once. Sequencing was carried out using PBMCs. The source of these receptors is a human donor in good health (CMV status not recorded). Some clones in this sample may be carry-over from other donors' samples.

The sample holds a few counts of this clonotype. The chain joins TRBV6-6 to TRBJ2-7; TRBD1 or TRBD2 may be the D gene (5 bases each). Germline V gives CDR1 MNHNY, CDR2 SVGAGI (reference sequence). This CDR3 comprises 13 residues. The V and J ends lost 5 bases and 3 bases respectively, with 11 bases between them. As DNA, the CDR3 is TGTGCCAGCAGTACACTTGGGGGCTACGAGCAGTACTTC. Residues: CASSTLGGYEQYF.

The rearrangement links TRBV3-1 to TRBJ2-7; D gene uncertain. The ends were cut back, 0 bases at V and 0 bases at J, with 12 bases in the middle. Germline loops: CDR1 LGHDT, CDR2 YNNKEL (reference sequence). CDR3 length: 16 residues. The CDR3 spells CASSQETLGRSYEQYF. CDR3 DNA sequence: TGTGCCAGCAGCCAAGAAACTCTCGGGCGCTCCTACGAGCAGTACTTC.

This clonotype was observed at least ten times. V and J are TRBV28 and TRBJ1-1; no clear D gene. The CDR3 spans 14 residues. Germline V gene lookup returns CDR1 MDHEN and CDR2 SYDVKM. V was cut by 2 bases and J by 1 base, with 8 bases left in between. CDR3 protein: CASSLTQANTEAFF. The CDR3 DNA reads as TGTGCCAGCAGTTTAACTCAGGCGAACACTGAAGCTTTCTTT.

The table lists this clonotype with many counts. The CDR3 coding sequence is TGTGCCAGCAGCTTTAGTGAGGAGTACCACGAGCAGTACTTC. The encoded protein is CASSFSEEYHEQYF. The chain uses TRBV7-8 and TRBJ2-7, with D hard to call. CDR1 is SGHVS, CDR2 FQNEAQ, per germline. Trimming shortened V by 3 bases and J by 5 bases, and 14 bases separated the two germline ends. The CDR3 is made up of 14 amino acids. The full variable domain, in which reference TRBV7-8 and TRBJ2-7 provide the parts outside the CDR3, is GAGVSQSPRYKVAKRGQDVALRCDPISGHVSLFWYQQALGQGPEFLTYFQNEAQLDKSGLPSDRFFAERPEGSVSTLKIQRTQQEDSAVYLCASSFSEEYHEQYFGPGTRLTVT.

This clonotype has a count of ten or more. The chain recombines TRBV12-5 with TRBJ1-5; 7 bases fit TRBD1. In germline, CDR1 is LGHNT, CDR2 FRNRAP. The V gene end was trimmed by 2 bases and the J gene end by 3 bases; junction bases not matched to a gene: 10. This CDR3 has 17 amino acids. CDR3 protein: CASGLIRTGPNNQPQHF. The CDR3 DNA reads as TGTGCTAGTGGTTTGATTAGGACAGGCCCGAACAATCAGCCCCAGCATTTT.

The chain employs TRBV9 and TRBJ2-5; the match to TRBD1 covers 12 bases. The CDR3 has 17 amino acids. Germline assignment: CDR1 SGDLS and CDR2 YYNGEE. Germline trimming cut 0 bases from V and 4 bases from J; bases unmatched to any gene: 7. CDR3 DNA: TGTGCCAGCAGCGTAGAGGGGACAGGGGGCTGGGGAGAGACCCAGTACTTC. As protein: CASSVEGTGGWGETQYF.

The chain is built from TRBV29-1 and TRBJ2-5; TRBD2 matches at 8 bases. In germline, CDR1 is SQVTM, CDR2 ANQGSEA. The CDR3 has 12 residues. Losses at the gene ends were 1 base for V and 5 bases for J; bases not matched to a gene: 0. The CDR3 region has the DNA TGCAGCGTTGAAGCGGGGGGGGAGACCCAGTACTTC. It specifies CSVEAGGETQYF.

The rearrangement links TRBV11-2 to TRBJ2-1; TRBD2 matches at 10 bases. J was trimmed by 8 bases and V by 5 bases; bases with no gene match: 12. Germline CDR1 reads SGHAT; CDR2 reads FQNNGV. The CDR3 spans 16 residues. The CDR3 nucleotides read TGTGCCAGCAGCGAGATTAAGCGGGGGGGTCCCCATGAGCAGTTCTTC. It encodes CASSEIKRGGPHEQFF.

The chain employs TRBV12-3 or TRBV12-4 and TRBJ1-4; TRBD1 matches at 7 bases. This CDR3 comprises 14 residues. With 3 bases clipped from V and 7 bases from J, the junction kept 5 bases outside the gene matches. CDR3 nucleotide sequence: TGTGCCAGCAGTTTTTCGTCAGGGGGTGAAAAACTGTTTTTT. Amino acid sequence: CASSFSSGGEKLFF.

The genes are TRBV27 and TRBJ2-6; D gene unclear. V was pared by 5 bases and J by 0 bases, with 5 bases between. CDR3 length: 14 amino acids. The germline V gene encodes CDR1 MNHEY and CDR2 SMNVEV (reference sequence). The CDR3 region is CASSPFSGANVLTF. CDR3 in DNA: TGTGCCAGCAGTCCGTTCTCTGGGGCCAACGTCCTGACTTTC. Variable domain in full (rest from reference TRBV27 and TRBJ2-6): EAQVTQNPRYLITVTGKKLTVTCSQNMNHEYMSWYRQDPGLGLRQIYYSMNVEVTDKGDVPEGYKVSRKEKRNFPLILESPSPNQTSLYFCASSPFSGANVLTFGAGSRLTVL.

This clonotype was recorded many times. The rearrangement joins TRBV10-3 to TRBJ2-7, with TRBD1 matching 10 bases. Losses at the gene ends were 6 bases for V and 5 bases for J; bases not matched to a gene: 10. Germline V CDR1 and CDR2: ENHRY, SYGVKD. This CDR3 has 15 amino acids. The CDR3 DNA sequence: TGTGCCATCAGCCAAGGACAGGGGGGAAGAGACGAGCAGTACTTC. This translates into CAISQGQGGRDEQYF.

The chain employs TRBV12-5 and TRBJ2-1; 7 bases are shared with TRBD1. Trimming cost V 6 bases and J 4 bases; bases outside gene matches: 9. Per germline, CDR1 LGHNT and CDR2 FRNRAP. CDR3 size: 15 residues. The CDR3 DNA reads as TGTGCTAGTGGCGAAGACAGGGAGCCGTACAATGAGCAGTTCTTC. This codes for CASGEDREPYNEQFF.

This clonotype was recorded a few times. This chain connects TRBV5-5 to TRBJ2-2, with TRBD1 as a possible D gene (5 bases). Trimming pared 7 bases from V and 5 bases from J, leaving 15 bases between. CDR1 and CDR2 (germline): SGHKS, YYEKEE (reference sequence). The CDR3 totals 14 residues. The CDR3 DNA is TGTGCCAGCGCTCAGCAAGGGGTGACCGGGGAGCTGTTTTTT. Translating it yields CASAQQGVTGELFF.

Only a few counts were recorded for this clonotype. This chain connects TRBV6-5 to TRBJ1-3, with D possibly being TRBD1 (5 bases). The V end was cut by 5 bases, the J end by 4 bases, with 9 bases between. The CDR3 loop spans 13 amino acids. Germline CDR1 reads MNHEY; CDR2 reads SVGAGI. The CDR3 nucleotides are TGTGCCAGCAGTAGGGGCTGGGGAAACACCATATATTTT. This encodes CASSRGWGNTIYF.

This clonotype was found a few times. The chain is built from TRBV24-1 and TRBJ2-3, with D perhaps matching TRBD2 (6 bases). CDR3 length equals 16 residues. Germline CDR1 and CDR2: KGHDR and SFDVKD. With 1 base removed from V and 5 bases from J, the gap between germline ends came to 15 bases. CDR3 loop: CATSDFGQVGRDTQYF. CDR3 bases: TGTGCCACCAGTGATTTCGGGCAGGTCGGGAGAGATACGCAGTATTTT.

The chain carries TRBV7-7 and TRBJ2-7; D is ambiguous. The V end lost 5 bases, the J end lost 5 bases, and 19 bases lay between the germline ends. There are 15 residues in the CDR3. CDR1 SSHAT and CDR2 FNYEAQ come from the germline V gene (reference sequence). CDR3 region: CASSQKENLSHEQYF. For the CDR3, the DNA is TGTGCCAGCAGCCAGAAGGAGAACCTTTCCCACGAGCAGTACTTC.

This clonotype was seen a few times. The chain carries TRBV27 and TRBJ1-3, with D possibly matching TRBD1 (6 bases). V was clipped by 6 bases and J by 2 bases, with 8 bases between them. CDR3 size: 13 residues. Germline lookup yields CDR1 MNHEY and CDR2 SMNVEV (reference sequence). The CDR3 loop is CASRGGPGNTIYF. In DNA form, the CDR3 reads TGTGCCAGCAGAGGGGGGCCTGGAAACACCATATATTTT.

Many counts were recorded for this clonotype. The V and J genes are TRBV4-2 and TRBJ1-6; D gene unclear. Germline CDR1 and CDR2: LGHNA and YNFKEQ. The CDR3 totals 15 residues. The germline V and J ends were trimmed by 2 bases and 7 bases, with 12 bases remaining between them. The CDR3 here is CASSQLAGVNSPLHF. As DNA, the CDR3 is TGTGCCAGCAGCCAATTGGCAGGTGTAAATTCACCCCTCCACTTT.

In this sample, this clonotype turned up many times. The CDR3 loop is CASSLPTEYTDTQYF. CDR3 sequence (DNA): TGTGCCAGCAGCCTACCGACAGAGTACACAGATACGCAGTATTTT. V usage is TRBV5-6 and J usage is TRBJ2-3; D is perhaps TRBD1 (5 bases). From germline, CDR1 is SGHDT and CDR2 YYEEEE. Trimming shortened V by 4 bases and J by 2 bases, and 14 bases separated the two germline ends. The CDR3 runs 15 residues.

This clonotype was counted ten times or more. The J gene is TRBJ2-3, the V gene TRBV7-3; 10 positions agree with TRBD1. Losses at the gene ends were 0 bases for V and 4 bases for J; bases not matched to a gene: 10. CDR1 is SGHTA, CDR2 FQGTGA, per germline. The CDR3 extends over 18 amino acids. The DNA of the CDR3 is TGTGCCAGCAGCTTAACTCCTGTGGGACAGGGGAGATCAGATACGCAGTATTTT. Translated: CASSLTPVGQGRSDTQYF.